The rows below give T cell receptor beta chains drawn from one sample of a study of blood T cells in healthy people across ages. From the 5' RACE reads, TCRdb called clonotypes with MiXCR, one entry per CDR3 protein. The sample lists about 1.1 million distinct CDR3 sequences; less than 45% were seen once. Sequenced sample: blood. These receptors all come from a man between 18 and 35 years old in good health. CDR3s include the opening cysteine and the closing phenylalanine or tryptophan. D genes are given only for firm matches. Clone size is stated in some rows and not others, as once, few, many or a class when expanded.

. | TRBJ2-2 | TRBV7-6 | TRBD1 | CASSLAGQILSSTGELFF | TGTGCCAGCAGCTTAGCGGGACAGATACTTTCGAGCACCGGGGAGCTGTTTTTT
. | TRBJ2-3 | TRBV6-1 | . | CASSADRTEDTQYF | TGTGCCAGCAGTGCAGACCGGACAGAAGATACGCAGTATTTT
. | TRBJ1-6 | TRBV12-3/TRBV12-4 | . | CASSVGTAGFDSPLHF | TGTGCCAGCAGCGTCGGCACAGCGGGTTTTGATTCACCCCTCCACTTT
few | TRBJ1-2 | TRBV27 | . | CASRTGENYGYTF | TGTGCCAGCAGGACGGGGGAAAACTATGGCTACACCTTC
. | TRBJ2-3 | TRBV6-5 | . | CASSYTPFTDTQYF | TGTGCCAGCAGTTACACGCCCTTCACAGATACGCAGTATTTT
. | TRBJ1-5 | TRBV20-1 | . | CSARDIREFRNQLQHF | TGCAGTGCTAGAGATATCAGGGAATTTCGCAATCAGCTCCAGCATTTT
once | TRBJ1-5 | TRBV19 | . | CASKTGTGGNQPQHF | TGTGCCAGTAAAACCGGGACGGGAGGTAATCAGCCCCAGCATTTT
. | TRBJ1-5 | TRBV21-1 | . | CASGPYGRRNQPQHF | TGTGCCAGCGGGCCATACGGCAGGAGAAATCAGCCCCAGCATTTT
. | TRBJ1-1 | TRBV10-3 | . | CAIRSGQPNTEAFF | TGTGCCATCAGGAGCGGACAGCCGAACACTGAAGCTTTCTTT
few | TRBJ1-4 | TRBV29-1 | . | CSALGGASEKLFF | TGCAGCGCCCTGGGGGGGGCTAGTGAAAAACTGTTTTTT
few | TRBJ2-6 | TRBV2 | . | CASGRDTSGANVLTF | TGTGCCAGCGGTAGGGACACTTCTGGGGCCAACGTCCTGACTTTC
few | TRBJ1-1 | TRBV19 | . | CASSISGANTEAFF | TGTGCCAGTAGTATTTCCGGGGCGAACACTGAAGCTTTCTTT
. | TRBJ2-3 | TRBV7-2 | TRBD1 | CASDLKAGQGRTDTQYF | TGTGCCAGCGATCTAAAAGCGGGACAGGGTCGCACAGATACGCAGTATTTT
. | TRBJ1-5 | TRBV28 | . | CASSYVGGYDQPQHF | TGTGCCAGCAGTTACGTCGGGGGCTATGATCAGCCCCAGCATTTT
few | TRBJ2-1 | TRBV5-5 | TRBD2 | CASIKSSGVYNEQFF | TGTGCCAGCATCAAGAGTAGCGGGGTCTACAATGAGCAGTTCTTC
. | TRBJ2-2 | TRBV3-1 | TRBD2 | CASSQGLAGATNTGELFF | TGTGCCAGCAGCCAGGGACTAGCGGGGGCCACGAACACCGGGGAGCTGTTTTTT
few | TRBJ1-2 | TRBV12-3/TRBV12-4 | TRBD1 | CASSPRQGNIYGYTF | TGTGCCAGCAGTCCCCGACAGGGGAATATCTATGGCTACACCTTC
few | TRBJ2-2 | TRBV7-2 | . | CASSSNRDTGELFF | TGTGCCAGCAGCTCTAACAGGGACACCGGGGAGCTGTTTTTT
. | TRBJ1-2 | TRBV7-6 | . | CASSRLETDHTPTMAEGYTF | TGTGCCAGCAGCCGACTGGAGACAGACCATACGCCGACTATGGCAGAAGGCTACACCTTC
. | TRBJ2-3 | TRBV9 | . | CASSVQTGRDTQYF | TGTGCCAGCAGCGTACAGACTGGGAGGGATACGCAGTATTTT
. | TRBJ2-7 | TRBV29-1 | TRBD2 | CSVDAGSSGIYEQYF | TGCAGCGTTGACGCTGGGTCTAGCGGCATCTACGAGCAGTACTTC
many | TRBJ2-3 | TRBV10-3 | . | CAISVGLTDTQYF | TGTGCCATCAGTGTCGGCCTCACAGATACGCAGTATTTT